Listed below are T cell receptor beta chains from one sample, sequenced in a study of Ad26.COV2.S vaccination and SARS-CoV-2 variants. Produced via immunoSEQ multiplex PCR; TCRdb's table is partial and in-frame only. There are about 420,000 clones in the sample; roughly 90% occur only once, and 3.6% lies in the top ten. The sequenced sample was peripheral blood, obtained in a trial of Ad26.COV2.S vaccine versus placebo. The receptors come from a person aged 18-60 years who received the Ad26.COV2.S COVID-19 vaccine or a placebo. CDR3s include the opening cysteine and the closing phenylalanine or tryptophan. Fields, in order: CDR3 protein, CDR3 DNA, J gene, V gene, D gene, clone size. A D gene is named only where the DNA matches it firmly. Part of the rows lack a size; the others show once, few, many or a class for expanded clones.

CDR3aa: CSVDRGAYGYTF
CDR3nt: TGCAGCGTTGACCGGGGGGCCTATGGCTACACCTTC
j_gene: TRBJ1-2
v_gene: TRBV29-1
d_gene: NA
abundance: NA

CDR3aa: CASGSDSLEQYF
CDR3nt: TGTGCTAGTGGGTCGGACAGCTTGGAGCAGTACTTC
j_gene: TRBJ2-7
v_gene: TRBV12-5
d_gene: NA
abundance: NA

CDR3aa: CASHREIGYGYTF
CDR3nt: TGTGCCTCACACAGGGAAATTGGCTATGGCTACACCTTC
j_gene: TRBJ1-2
v_gene: TRBV30
d_gene: NA
abundance: NA

CDR3aa: CASSLGTSGGAGYEQYF
CDR3nt: TGTGCCAGCAGCTTAGGGACTAGCGGGGGGGCTGGGTACGAGCAGTACTTC
j_gene: TRBJ2-7
v_gene: TRBV7-2
d_gene: TRBD2
abundance: NA

CDR3aa: CASNRDIDNEQFF
CDR3nt: TGTGCCAGCAACCGGGACATTGACAATGAGCAGTTCTTC
j_gene: TRBJ2-1
v_gene: TRBV5-4
d_gene: NA
abundance: NA

CDR3aa: CASSLGNNEQFF
CDR3nt: TGTGCCAGCAGCCTCGGGAACAATGAGCAGTTCTTC
j_gene: TRBJ2-1
v_gene: TRBV4-2
d_gene: NA
abundance: NA

CDR3aa: CASSQDSGSAEAFF
CDR3nt: TGCGCCAGCAGCCAAGATTCGGGGAGCGCTGAAGCTTTCTTT
j_gene: TRBJ1-1
v_gene: TRBV4-3
d_gene: NA
abundance: NA

CDR3aa: CASSLGGLETQYF
CDR3nt: TGCGCCAGCAGCTTGGGAGGGCTGGAGACCCAGTACTTC
j_gene: TRBJ2-5
v_gene: TRBV5-1
d_gene: NA
abundance: NA

CDR3aa: CASSPWTGSNEQYF
CDR3nt: TGTGCCAGCAGCCCATGGACAGGGAGCAACGAGCAGTACTTC
j_gene: TRBJ2-7
v_gene: TRBV7-8
d_gene: TRBD1
abundance: NA

CDR3aa: CASTQGWNTEAFF
CDR3nt: TGTGCCAGCACTCAGGGATGGAACACTGAAGCTTTCTTT
j_gene: TRBJ1-1
v_gene: TRBV5-5
d_gene: NA
abundance: NA

CDR3aa: CATSAQKTSYEQYF
CDR3nt: TGTGCCACCAGTGCACAGAAAACCTCCTACGAGCAGTACTTC
j_gene: TRBJ2-7
v_gene: TRBV24-1
d_gene: NA
abundance: NA

CDR3aa: CASSVADRGRGVYGYTF
CDR3nt: TGTGCCAGCAGCGTAGCGGACAGGGGGCGCGGAGTGTATGGCTACACCTTC
j_gene: TRBJ1-2
v_gene: TRBV9
d_gene: TRBD1
abundance: NA

CDR3aa: CASSSLGSGVDTQYF
CDR3nt: TGTGCCAGCAGCTCCCTTGGGAGCGGGGTCGATACGCAGTATTTT
j_gene: TRBJ2-3
v_gene: TRBV5-4
d_gene: TRBD2
abundance: NA

CDR3aa: CASSLDRAGGTYEQYF
CDR3nt: TGTGCCAGCAGCTTAGATCGCGCGGGGGGCACCTACGAGCAGTACTTC
j_gene: TRBJ2-7
v_gene: TRBV11-2
d_gene: TRBD2
abundance: medium-sized

CDR3aa: CASSLVAGAADTQYF
CDR3nt: TGTGCCAGCAGCTTAGTAGCGGGGGCTGCAGATACGCAGTATTTT
j_gene: TRBJ2-3
v_gene: TRBV7-2
d_gene: TRBD2
abundance: once

CDR3aa: CASSPGAGELFF
CDR3nt: TGTGCCAGCAGCCCTGGCGCCGGGGAGCTGTTTTTT
j_gene: TRBJ2-2
v_gene: TRBV7-2
d_gene: NA
abundance: NA

CDR3aa: CSVRTQADGYTF
CDR3nt: TGCAGCGTTAGAACACAGGCCGATGGCTACACCTTC
j_gene: TRBJ1-2
v_gene: TRBV29-1
d_gene: NA
abundance: NA

CDR3aa: CASSFSGGTDTQYF
CDR3nt: TGTGCCAGCAGCTTTAGCGGGGGGACAGATACGCAGTATTTT
j_gene: TRBJ2-3
v_gene: TRBV11-2
d_gene: TRBD2
abundance: NA

CDR3aa: CASSLDSPGNEKLFF
CDR3nt: TGCGCCAGCAGCTTGGATTCCCCAGGGAATGAAAAACTGTTTTTT
j_gene: TRBJ1-4
v_gene: TRBV5-1
d_gene: NA
abundance: NA

CDR3aa: CATSRDPGLTGNTIYF
CDR3nt: TGTGCCACCAGCAGAGATCCAGGGCTAACGGGAAACACCATATATTTT
j_gene: TRBJ1-3
v_gene: TRBV15
d_gene: NA
abundance: once

CDR3aa: CASSSRQGDNEQFF
CDR3nt: TGTGCCAGCTCATCCCGACAGGGTGACAATGAGCAGTTCTTC
j_gene: TRBJ2-1
v_gene: TRBV18
d_gene: TRBD1
abundance: NA

CDR3aa: CASSSGPQRETQYF
CDR3nt: TGTGCCAGCTCCAGCGGACCGCAACGGGAGACCCAGTACTTC
j_gene: TRBJ2-5
v_gene: TRBV18
d_gene: NA
abundance: NA

CDR3aa: CASSEWDNTEKLFF
CDR3nt: TGTGCCAGCAGTGAATGGGACAACACAGAAAAACTGTTTTTT
j_gene: TRBJ1-4
v_gene: TRBV6-1
d_gene: NA
abundance: NA

CDR3aa: CASSLSRAGSYEQYF
CDR3nt: TGTGCCAGCAGCTTAAGTAGGGCAGGGTCCTACGAGCAGTACTTC
j_gene: TRBJ2-7
v_gene: TRBV7-8
d_gene: NA
abundance: NA

CDR3aa: CASTIYRASGNTIYF
CDR3nt: TGTGCCAGCACTATTTACAGGGCCTCTGGAAACACCATATATTTT
j_gene: TRBJ1-3
v_gene: TRBV18
d_gene: NA
abundance: few

CDR3aa: CASSLDYSPPIYEQYF
CDR3nt: TGCGCCAGCAGCTTGGACTATTCCCCACCCATATACGAGCAGTACTTC
j_gene: TRBJ2-7
v_gene: TRBV5-1
d_gene: NA
abundance: NA

CDR3aa: CASSELRVSNEQFF
CDR3nt: TGTGCCAGCAGTGAACTTAGGGTTAGTAATGAGCAGTTCTTC
j_gene: TRBJ2-1
v_gene: TRBV2
d_gene: NA
abundance: NA

CDR3aa: CASSSGVNTEAFF
CDR3nt: TGTGCCAGCAGCTCAGGGGTGAACACTGAAGCTTTCTTT
j_gene: TRBJ1-1
v_gene: TRBV7-9
d_gene: NA
abundance: NA

CDR3aa: CASSEVTYEQYF
CDR3nt: TGTGCCAGCAGTGAAGTGACATACGAGCAGTACTTC
j_gene: TRBJ2-7
v_gene: TRBV2
d_gene: NA
abundance: NA

CDR3aa: CASSLLTFRDFDVHEQYF
CDR3nt: TGTGCCAGCAGTCTTCTTACTTTCCGGGACTTTGACGTCCACGAGCAGTACTTC
j_gene: TRBJ2-7
v_gene: TRBV28
d_gene: NA
abundance: NA

CDR3aa: CASSDSDRATDTQYF
CDR3nt: TGTGCCAGCAGTGACTCCGACAGGGCGACAGATACGCAGTATTTT
j_gene: TRBJ2-3
v_gene: TRBV6-4
d_gene: TRBD1
abundance: NA

CDR3aa: CAWSVSANYGYTF
CDR3nt: TGTGCCTGGAGTGTGTCGGCTAACTATGGCTACACCTTC
j_gene: TRBJ1-2
v_gene: TRBV30
d_gene: NA
abundance: NA

CDR3aa: CATSRDHAYEQYF
CDR3nt: TGTGCCACCAGCAGAGATCACGCATACGAGCAGTACTTC
j_gene: TRBJ2-7
v_gene: TRBV15
d_gene: NA
abundance: NA

CDR3aa: CASSAPPGQGGETQYF
CDR3nt: TGTGCCAGCAGCGCCCCCCCCGGACAGGGAGGGGAGACCCAGTACTTC
j_gene: TRBJ2-5
v_gene: TRBV9
d_gene: NA
abundance: NA

CDR3aa: CASSQGFGQGNGYTF
CDR3nt: TGCGCCAGCAGCCAAGGCTTCGGGCAGGGGAATGGCTACACCTTC
j_gene: TRBJ1-2
v_gene: TRBV4-1
d_gene: NA
abundance: few

CDR3aa: CASNTWLGPNYGYTF
CDR3nt: TGTGCCAGTAATACCTGGTTGGGCCCCAACTATGGCTACACCTTC
j_gene: TRBJ1-2
v_gene: TRBV19
d_gene: NA
abundance: NA

CDR3aa: CASSLGTAKEQYF
CDR3nt: TGTGCCAGCAGTTTAGGGACGGCCAAGGAGCAGTACTTC
j_gene: TRBJ2-7
v_gene: TRBV27
d_gene: NA
abundance: NA

CDR3aa: CASSFYKSDGYTF
CDR3nt: TGTGCCAGCAGTTTTTACAAATCTGATGGCTACACCTTC
j_gene: TRBJ1-2
v_gene: TRBV28
d_gene: NA
abundance: NA

CDR3aa: CASRYQETQYF
CDR3nt: TGTGCCAGCAGGTACCAAGAGACCCAGTACTTC
j_gene: TRBJ2-5
v_gene: TRBV6-5
d_gene: NA
abundance: once

CDR3aa: CAISDPILGGELFF
CDR3nt: TGTGCCATCAGTGACCCGATCCTGGGAGGGGAGCTGTTTTTT
j_gene: TRBJ2-2
v_gene: TRBV10-3
d_gene: NA
abundance: NA

CDR3aa: CASSPRSGGTEAFF
CDR3nt: TGTGCCAGCAGTCCCCGGAGTGGGGGGACTGAAGCTTTCTTT
j_gene: TRBJ1-1
v_gene: TRBV27
d_gene: NA
abundance: NA

CDR3aa: CASSFDYGGTGELFF
CDR3nt: TGTGCTAGCAGCTTTGATTATGGGGGCACCGGGGAGCTGTTTTTT
j_gene: TRBJ2-2
v_gene: TRBV7-7
d_gene: NA
abundance: few

CDR3aa: CASSLVLVETQYF
CDR3nt: TGTGCCAGCAGCTTAGTCCTGGTGGAGACCCAGTACTTC
j_gene: TRBJ2-5
v_gene: TRBV7-8
d_gene: NA
abundance: NA

CDR3aa: CASSLGGRPDTQYF
CDR3nt: TGTGCCAGCAGCTTGGGGGGCCGCCCAGATACGCAGTATTTT
j_gene: TRBJ2-3
v_gene: TRBV5-4
d_gene: NA
abundance: NA

CDR3aa: CASSKQGANEQYF
CDR3nt: TGTGCCAGCAGCAAACAGGGGGCTAACGAGCAGTACTTC
j_gene: TRBJ2-7
v_gene: TRBV28
d_gene: TRBD1
abundance: few

CDR3aa: CASRPFFGEQYF
CDR3nt: TGTGCCAGCAGACCGTTTTTCGGCGAGCAGTACTTC
j_gene: TRBJ2-7
v_gene: TRBV3-1/TRBV3-2
d_gene: NA
abundance: NA

CDR3aa: CASTWTGDEQYF
CDR3nt: TGTGCCAGCACCTGGACAGGGGATGAGCAGTACTTC
j_gene: TRBJ2-7
v_gene: TRBV5-5
d_gene: TRBD1
abundance: NA

CDR3aa: CATGRGGEYEQYF
CDR3nt: TGTGCCACTGGTCGCGGGGGGGAATACGAGCAGTACTTC
j_gene: TRBJ2-7
v_gene: TRBV10-3
d_gene: TRBD2
abundance: NA

CDR3aa: CASRGGRGYGDEQYF
CDR3nt: TGCGCCAGTAGGGGGGGCAGGGGGTACGGGGACGAGCAGTACTTC
j_gene: TRBJ2-7
v_gene: TRBV4-1
d_gene: NA
abundance: NA

CDR3aa: CASSLRYEQYF
CDR3nt: TGTGCCAGCAGTTTAAGGTACGAGCAGTACTTC
j_gene: TRBJ2-7
v_gene: TRBV28
d_gene: NA
abundance: NA

CDR3aa: CASSQDRSDSGELFF
CDR3nt: TGCGCCAGCAGCCAAGATCGGTCGGATTCCGGGGAGCTGTTTTTT
j_gene: TRBJ2-2
v_gene: TRBV4-3
d_gene: NA
abundance: NA

CDR3aa: CASSSRSDSNQPQHF
CDR3nt: TGTGCCAGCAGCTCGCGGAGTGATAGCAATCAGCCCCAGCATTTT
j_gene: TRBJ1-5
v_gene: TRBV5-5
d_gene: NA
abundance: few

CDR3aa: CASSPPMGDYGYTF
CDR3nt: TGTGCCAGCTCACCACCGATGGGAGACTATGGCTACACCTTC
j_gene: TRBJ1-2
v_gene: TRBV18
d_gene: NA
abundance: NA

CDR3aa: CASSPSGTNIYEQYF
CDR3nt: TGTGCCAGCAGCCCTTCCGGGACCAATATTTACGAGCAGTACTTC
j_gene: TRBJ2-7
v_gene: TRBV6-2/TRBV6-3
d_gene: NA
abundance: NA

CDR3aa: CASRWDRTDTQYF
CDR3nt: TGTGCCAGCAGATGGGACAGAACCGATACGCAGTATTTT
j_gene: TRBJ2-3
v_gene: TRBV11-1
d_gene: TRBD1
abundance: NA

CDR3aa: CSKSLQETQYF
CDR3nt: TGCAGTAAGAGCTTACAAGAGACCCAGTACTTC
j_gene: TRBJ2-5
v_gene: TRBV20-1
d_gene: NA
abundance: once

CDR3aa: CASSPRTLREERNTEAFF
CDR3nt: TGTGCCAGCAGCCCCCGGACTTTACGTGAGGAGCGGAACACTGAAGCTTTCTTT
j_gene: TRBJ1-1
v_gene: TRBV3-1/TRBV3-2
d_gene: NA
abundance: NA